This TCR beta chain originates from a study of identical twins. Points from the study as a whole: Out-of-frame alpha sequences common to twins exhibited an excess of low generation probability.

Each CDR3 protein gets one entry after TCRdb re-called the 5' RACE reads with MiXCR. The data show a few hundred thousand distinct CDR3 sequences, with 8% to 9.5% seen just once and roughly 7% held by the top ten. This clonotype was detected a few times. Its cognate antigen is unknown. The CDR3 totals 16 residues. V shed 2 bases, J shed 2 bases, and the junction held 6 bases outside the gene matches. In germline, CDR1 is MNHEY, CDR2 SVGAGI. This sample also belongs to another study, concerning yellow fever vaccine responses in identical twins.

This receptor was taken from a woman younger than 35 in good health. The sample taken for sequencing was CD8+ T cells sorted from blood. The rearrangement joins TRBV6-5 to TRBJ1-1; 9 nucleotides align to TRBD1. CDR3 amino acids: CASSYPKGQGNTEAFF. The CDR3 DNA is TGTGCCAGCAGTTACCCAAAGGGACAGGGAAACACTGAAGCTTTCTTT.